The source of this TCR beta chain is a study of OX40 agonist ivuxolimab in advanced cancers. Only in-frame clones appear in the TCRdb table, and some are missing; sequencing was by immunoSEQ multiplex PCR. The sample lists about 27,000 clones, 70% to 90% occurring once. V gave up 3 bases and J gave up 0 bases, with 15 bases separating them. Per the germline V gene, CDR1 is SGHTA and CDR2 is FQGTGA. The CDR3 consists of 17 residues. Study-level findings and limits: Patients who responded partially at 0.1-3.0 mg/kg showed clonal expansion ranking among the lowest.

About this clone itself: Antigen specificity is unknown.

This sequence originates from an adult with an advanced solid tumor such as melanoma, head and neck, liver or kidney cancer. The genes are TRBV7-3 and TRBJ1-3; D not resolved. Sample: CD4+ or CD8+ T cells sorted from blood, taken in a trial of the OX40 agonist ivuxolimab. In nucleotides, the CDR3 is TGTGCCAGCAGCTTGAGGTGGGTCGGTCACTCTGGAAACACCATATATTTT. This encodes CASSLRWVGHSGNTIYF.